This T cell receptor (beta chain) was identified in a study of breast tumors, draining lymph nodes, adjacent tissues. CDR3 length equals 17 residues. CDR1 and CDR2 (germline): SGHDN, FVKESK. V gave up 2 bases and J gave up 0 bases, with 13 bases separating them. Samples came from axillary lymph nodes draining the breast cancer. TCRdb analysed the multiplex PCR reads with MiXCR anew, one entry per CDR3 protein. The top ten clones hold around 2.5% of a sample with approximately 140,000 distinct CDR3 sequences, less than 35% of them seen once. This clonotype has at least ten counts. The antigen remains unidentified. Study-wide points: Data fit most tumor T cells coming from lymph node, expanding in tumor.

The sequence came from a female donor with breast cancer. Some clones in this sample may be carry-over from other donors' samples. The sequenced sample was axillary lymph node tissue. V and J are TRBV14 and TRBJ1-4; D might be TRBD1 (5 bases). This chain's CDR3 is CASSQIGTPATNEKLFF. CDR3 in DNA: TGTGCCAGCAGCCAAATAGGGACGCCGGCAACTAATGAAAAACTGTTTTTT.